A selection of T cell receptor beta chains follows, all from one sample in a study of graft-versus-host responses after intestinal transplantation. These receptors' antigens are unknown. Profiling relied on immunoSEQ multiplex PCR, and the TCRdb table lists in-frame clones only, not all of them. The sample lists 45,000 to 60,000 clones, around 96% seen once, with 0.2% to 0.25% in the top ten. The sample here was unstimulated CD8+ T cells sorted from spleen or lymph node cells, taken before transplant. Every receptor here comes from a human donor who was the organ donor for an intestinal transplant. CDR3s leave out the opening cysteine and the closing phenylalanine or tryptophan. A row's size may be missing; if present it is once, few, many or a size class.

CDR3: ASSEADAGHSPLH
size: NA
V: TRBV6-1
J: TRBJ1-6

CDR3: ASSPGQGSYEQY
size: few
V: TRBV5-4
J: TRBJ2-7

CDR3: ASSLEVEPTQF
size: NA
V: TRBV5-5
J: TRBJ2-1

CDR3: AWSRGYAPEAF
size: NA
V: TRBV30
J: TRBJ1-1

CDR3: ASSVDGATSYGYT
size: NA
V: TRBV9
J: TRBJ1-2

CDR3: ASSPPLEQGYSYEQY
size: NA
V: TRBV4-1
J: NA

CDR3: ASSFGATSNQPQH
size: NA
V: TRBV27
J: TRBJ1-5

CDR3: ASSLAGEYNEQF
size: NA
V: TRBV27
J: TRBJ2-1

CDR3: ASSSQWGGGTEAF
size: NA
V: TRBV27
J: TRBJ1-1

CDR3: ASSQIRGGTYEQY
size: few
V: TRBV5-8
J: TRBJ2-7

CDR3: ASLKTGSFMNTEAF
size: NA
V: TRBV14
J: TRBJ1-1

CDR3: SASSPLH
size: once
V: TRBV20-1
J: TRBJ1-6

CDR3: ASSVLSTGSYEQY
size: NA
V: TRBV11-2
J: TRBJ2-7

CDR3: ASSKGDTSYEQY
size: NA
V: TRBV28
J: TRBJ2-7

CDR3: ASSPLSSGNTIY
size: NA
V: TRBV7-6
J: TRBJ1-3

CDR3: ASSLEFPEAF
size: NA
V: TRBV13
J: TRBJ1-1

CDR3: ASSLIQYQPQH
size: NA
V: TRBV27
J: TRBJ1-5

CDR3: ASSDQSPIYGYT
size: few
V: TRBV19
J: TRBJ1-2

CDR3: ASSRPGTGLDEKLF
size: NA
V: TRBV4-3
J: TRBJ1-4

CDR3: ASSLAGLAGYNEQF
size: NA
V: TRBV11-1
J: TRBJ2-1

CDR3: ASSIPLGTEAF
size: NA
V: TRBV19
J: TRBJ1-1

CDR3: ASSLASGSEQF
size: NA
V: TRBV7-9
J: TRBJ2-1

CDR3: ASSQAGTLNYGYT
size: NA
V: TRBV4-1
J: TRBJ1-2

CDR3: ASSIAGTGYGYT
size: NA
V: TRBV9
J: TRBJ1-2

CDR3: ASSPGLGNYNEQF
size: NA
V: TRBV13
J: TRBJ2-1

CDR3: ASSLGVTSYEQY
size: NA
V: TRBV5-5
J: TRBJ2-7

CDR3: ASSPPSRTGVYGYT
size: NA
V: TRBV7-9
J: TRBJ1-2

CDR3: ASSRGRGFSNTGELF
size: NA
V: TRBV11-2
J: TRBJ2-2